These 7 T cell receptor beta chains were all obtained from the same sample, sequenced in a study of T cells in Graves' hyperthyroidism and ophthalmopathy. The investigators amplified TCR beta CDR3 regions from RNA transcripts. The primer set for the first-round RT-PCR of the TCR CDR3 was HTBI. TCRdb reanalysed the multiplex PCR reads using MiXCR and keeps one entry per CDR3 protein. The sample contains a few hundred thousand distinct CDR3 sequences, 15% to 19% of which appear only once. Sequencing input: blood. The receptors originated from a woman under 30 with Graves' hyperthyroidism.

This clonotype was seen at least ten times. V gene TRBV7-2 combines with J gene TRBJ1-1; D gene unclear. The ends were cut back, 2 bases at V and 5 bases at J, with 15 bases in the middle. The CDR3 contains 15 residues. CDR1 is SGHTA, CDR2 FQGNSA, per germline. The CDR3 region is CASSLIGKGNTEAFF. For the CDR3, the DNA is TGTGCCAGCAGCTTAATTGGGAAGGGAAATACTGAAGCTTTCTTT.

The rearrangement links TRBV5-5 to TRBJ2-1, with D tentatively TRBD2 (5 bases). This CDR3 has 18 residues. Germline-derived CDR1 and CDR2 are SGHKS and YYEKEE (reference sequence). V lost 9 bases to trimming and J lost 1 base, with 26 bases between them. The CDR3 nucleotides are TGTGCCAACCCCCTGACTCGGCGGGTGATATGGTCCTACAATGAGCAGTTCTTC. Amino acids: CANPLTRRVIWSYNEQFF.

There are many counts of this clonotype. The V and J genes are TRBV7-8 and TRBJ2-7; TRBD1 is a possible D gene (5 bases). The CDR3 length is 13 residues. V was trimmed by 4 bases and J by 9 bases, leaving 16 bases between them. Germline loops: CDR1 SGHVS, CDR2 FQNEAQ. CDR3 coding DNA: TGTGCCAGCAGCTCACAGGACGCTGATGGGCAGTACTTC. Translation gives CASSSQDADGQYF.

This sequence joins TRBV7-3 and TRBJ2-2; D not certain. This CDR3 has 16 residues. CDR1 and CDR2 from the germline V gene are SGHTA and FQGTGA. Trimming shortened V by 2 bases and J by 5 bases, and 15 bases separated the two germline ends. The CDR3, as DNA: TGTGCCAGCAGCTTAGATGGGATTCTACGGACCGGGGAGCTGTTTTTT. As protein: CASSLDGILRTGELFF.

There are many counts of this clonotype. This chain links TRBV7-9 with TRBJ2-3, with 10 nucleotides matching TRBD1. Germline values: CDR1 SEHNR, CDR2 FQNEAQ (reference sequence). CDR3 length equals 12 residues. The V segment lost 3 bases and the J segment 9 bases; nucleotides outside the gene matches: 0. CDR3 DNA sequence: TGTGCCAGCAGCTTGGGACAGGGGACGCAGTATTTT. It yields the protein CASSLGQGTQYF.

This chain joins TRBV7-2 and TRBJ2-7; D perhaps matches TRBD2 (6 bases). The CDR3 runs to 17 residues. Germline-derived CDR1 and CDR2 are SGHTA and FQGNSA. V lost 5 bases, J lost 3 bases, and 23 bases lay in between. The CDR3 DNA reads TGTGCCAGCAGCCGCCCGCCTAACACTAGCAGACTCTACGAGCAGTACTTC. As protein: CASSRPPNTSRLYEQYF.

This clonotype was counted ten times or more. The rearrangement links TRBV20-1 to TRBJ2-2; 10 bases map to TRBD2. Germline CDR1 is DFQATT and CDR2 is SNEGSKA (reference sequence). The CDR3 is 15 residues long. V shed 6 bases, J shed 2 bases, and the junction held 6 bases outside the gene matches. The CDR3 DNA follows: TGCAGTGCCCGGACTAGCGGTACTAACACCGGGGAGCTGTTTTTT. Its translation is CSARTSGTNTGELFF.